This T cell receptor beta chain was sequenced in a study of T-cell reconstitution after alpha-beta-depleted transplantation in children. The V end lost 3 bases, the J end lost 9 bases, and 14 bases lay between the germline ends. The CDR3 spans 13 residues. Germline V lookup: CDR1 LGHDT, CDR2 YNNKEL (reference sequence). General study points: Several hundred graft clones that had expanded were reportedly the source of alpha-beta T cells about two months after transplant.

Unique molecular identifiers were used to barcode this TCRbeta library. TCRdb re-analysed the PCR reads in MiXCR, keeping a single row per CDR3 protein. The repertoire holds fewer than 700,000 distinct CDR3 sequences, with around 13% as singletons. The table lists this clonotype with a few counts. Its antigen remains unidentified. The rearrangement joins TRBV3-1 to TRBJ2-5, with TRBD2 as a possible D gene (5 bases). The TCR was taken from a male patient younger than 18 who had a stem cell transplant for acute myeloid leukemia, so the T cells may come from the graft donor. The specimen comprised PBMCs, mostly from graft donor cells, sampled 360 days after TCRalphabeta/CD19-depleted stem cell transplant. The DNA of the CDR3 is TGTGCCAGCAGCCATGGAGCGGTCCCAGCCCAGTACTTC. It is translated as CASSHGAVPAQYF.